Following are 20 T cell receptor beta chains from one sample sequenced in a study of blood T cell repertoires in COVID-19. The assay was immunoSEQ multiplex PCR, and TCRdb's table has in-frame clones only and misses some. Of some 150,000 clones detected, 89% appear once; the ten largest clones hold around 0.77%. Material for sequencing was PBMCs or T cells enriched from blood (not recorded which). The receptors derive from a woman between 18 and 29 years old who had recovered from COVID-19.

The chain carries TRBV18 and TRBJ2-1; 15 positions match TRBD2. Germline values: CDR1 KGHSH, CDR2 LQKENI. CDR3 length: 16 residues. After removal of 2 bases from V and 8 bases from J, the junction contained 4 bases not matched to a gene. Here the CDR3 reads CASSPVRTSGRDEQFF. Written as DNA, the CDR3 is TGTGCCAGCTCACCAGTCCGGACTAGCGGGAGGGATGAGCAGTTCTTC.

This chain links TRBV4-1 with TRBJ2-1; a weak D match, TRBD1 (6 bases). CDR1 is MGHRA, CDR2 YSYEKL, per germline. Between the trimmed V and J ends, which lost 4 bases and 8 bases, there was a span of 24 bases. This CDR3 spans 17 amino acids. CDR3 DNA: TGCGCCAGCAGCCTTCGGGGTGGATTGGACAGCGACGATGAGCAGTTCTTC. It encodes CASSLRGGLDSDDEQFF.

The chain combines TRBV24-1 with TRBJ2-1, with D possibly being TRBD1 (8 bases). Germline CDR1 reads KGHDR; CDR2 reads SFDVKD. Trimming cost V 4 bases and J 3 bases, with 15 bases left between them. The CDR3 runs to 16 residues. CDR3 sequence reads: CATSDPTGGDYNEQFF. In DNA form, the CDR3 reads TGTGCCACCAGTGACCCTACAGGGGGGGACTACAATGAGCAGTTCTTC.

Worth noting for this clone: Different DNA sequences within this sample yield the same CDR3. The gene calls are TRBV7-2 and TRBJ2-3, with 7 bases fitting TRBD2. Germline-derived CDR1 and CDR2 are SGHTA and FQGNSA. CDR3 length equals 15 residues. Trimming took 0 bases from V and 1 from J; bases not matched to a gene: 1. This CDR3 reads CASSLAAGGTDTQYF. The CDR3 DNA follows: TGTGCCAGCAGCTTAGCGGCGGGGGGCACAGATACGCAGTATTTT.

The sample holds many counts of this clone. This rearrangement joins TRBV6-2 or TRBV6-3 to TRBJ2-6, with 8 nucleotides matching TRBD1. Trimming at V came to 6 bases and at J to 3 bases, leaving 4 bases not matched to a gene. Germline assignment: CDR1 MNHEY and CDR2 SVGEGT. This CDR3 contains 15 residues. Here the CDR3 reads CASSWTGSGANVLTF. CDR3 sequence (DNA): TGTGCCAGCAGCTGGACAGGGAGTGGGGCCAACGTCCTGACTTTC.

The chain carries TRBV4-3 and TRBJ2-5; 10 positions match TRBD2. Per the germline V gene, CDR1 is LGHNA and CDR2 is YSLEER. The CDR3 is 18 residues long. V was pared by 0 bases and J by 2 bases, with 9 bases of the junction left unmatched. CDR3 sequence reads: CASSQEAASGSGQETQYF. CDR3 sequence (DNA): TGCGCCAGCAGCCAAGAGGCAGCTAGCGGGAGTGGGCAAGAGACCCAGTACTTC.

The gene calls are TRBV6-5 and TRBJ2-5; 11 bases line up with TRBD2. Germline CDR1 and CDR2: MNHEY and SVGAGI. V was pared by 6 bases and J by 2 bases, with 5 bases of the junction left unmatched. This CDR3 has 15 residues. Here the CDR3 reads CASRVAGGGQETQYF. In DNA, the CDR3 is TGTGCCAGCAGGGTAGCGGGAGGGGGACAAGAGACCCAGTACTTC.

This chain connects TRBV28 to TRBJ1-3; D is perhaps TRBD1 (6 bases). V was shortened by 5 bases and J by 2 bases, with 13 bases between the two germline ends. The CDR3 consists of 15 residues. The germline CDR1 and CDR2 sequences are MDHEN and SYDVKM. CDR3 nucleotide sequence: TGTGCCAGCAGTCCCAGGGGAGCAGCTGGAAACACCATATATTTT. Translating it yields CASSPRGAAGNTIYF.

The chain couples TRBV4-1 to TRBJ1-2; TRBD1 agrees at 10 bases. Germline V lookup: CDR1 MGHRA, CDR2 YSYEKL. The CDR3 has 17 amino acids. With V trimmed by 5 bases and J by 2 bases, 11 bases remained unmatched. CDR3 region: CASSFRQGAISNYGYTF. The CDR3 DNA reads TGCGCCAGCAGCTTCAGACAGGGGGCGATTTCCAACTATGGCTACACCTTC.

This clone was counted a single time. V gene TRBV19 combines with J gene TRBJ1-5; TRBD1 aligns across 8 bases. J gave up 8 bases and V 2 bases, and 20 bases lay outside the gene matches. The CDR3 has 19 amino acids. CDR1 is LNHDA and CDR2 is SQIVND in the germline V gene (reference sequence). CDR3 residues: CASSISRPGQASSQKPQHF. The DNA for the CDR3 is TGTGCCAGTAGTATAAGCAGACCGGGACAGGCTAGCAGTCAGAAGCCCCAGCATTTT. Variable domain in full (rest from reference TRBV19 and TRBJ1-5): DGGITQSPKYLFRKEGQNVTLSCEQNLNHDAMYWYRQDPGQGLRLIYYSQIVNDFQKGDIAEGYSVSREKKESFPLTVTSAQKNPTAFYLCASSISRPGQASSQKPQHFGDGTRLSIL.

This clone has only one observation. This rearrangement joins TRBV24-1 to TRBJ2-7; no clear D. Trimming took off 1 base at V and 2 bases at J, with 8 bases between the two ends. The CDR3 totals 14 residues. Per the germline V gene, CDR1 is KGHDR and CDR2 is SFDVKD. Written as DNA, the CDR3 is TGTGCCACCAGTGATTTAGTAACTACCTACGAGCAGTACTTC. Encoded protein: CATSDLVTTYEQYF.

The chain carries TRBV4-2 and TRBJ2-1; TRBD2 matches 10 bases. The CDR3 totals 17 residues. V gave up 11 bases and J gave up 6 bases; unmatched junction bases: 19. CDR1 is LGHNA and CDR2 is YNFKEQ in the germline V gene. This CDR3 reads CAQAGVRLAGVVNEQFF. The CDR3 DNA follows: TGTGCCCAGGCAGGGGTAAGGCTAGCGGGAGTAGTCAATGAGCAGTTCTTC.

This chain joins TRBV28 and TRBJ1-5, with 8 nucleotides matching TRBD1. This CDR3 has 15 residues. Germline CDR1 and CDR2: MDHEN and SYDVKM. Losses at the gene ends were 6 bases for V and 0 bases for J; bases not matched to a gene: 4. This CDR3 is CASRQGGNSNQPQHF. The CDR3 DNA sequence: TGTGCCAGCAGACAGGGGGGTAATAGCAATCAGCCCCAGCATTTT.

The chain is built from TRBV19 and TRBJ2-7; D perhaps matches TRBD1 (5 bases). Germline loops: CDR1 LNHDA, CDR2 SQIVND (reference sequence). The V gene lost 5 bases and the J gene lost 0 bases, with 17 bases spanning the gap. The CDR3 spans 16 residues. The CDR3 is CASSPAFGHGSYEQYF. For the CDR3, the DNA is TGTGCCAGTAGTCCCGCTTTTGGACACGGCTCCTACGAGCAGTACTTC.

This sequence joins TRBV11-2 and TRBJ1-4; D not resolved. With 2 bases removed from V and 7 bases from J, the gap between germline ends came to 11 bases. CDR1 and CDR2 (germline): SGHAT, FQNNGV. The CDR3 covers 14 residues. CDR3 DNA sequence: TGTGCCAGCAGCTTACTCCGGGGTTCTGAAAAACTGTTTTTT. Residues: CASSLLRGSEKLFF. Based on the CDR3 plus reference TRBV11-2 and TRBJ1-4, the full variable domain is EAGVAQSPRYKIIEKRQSVAFWCNPISGHATLYWYQQILGQGPKLLIQFQNNGVVDDSQLPKDRFSAERLKGVDSTLKIQPAKLEDSAVYLCASSLLRGSEKLFFGSGTQLSVL.

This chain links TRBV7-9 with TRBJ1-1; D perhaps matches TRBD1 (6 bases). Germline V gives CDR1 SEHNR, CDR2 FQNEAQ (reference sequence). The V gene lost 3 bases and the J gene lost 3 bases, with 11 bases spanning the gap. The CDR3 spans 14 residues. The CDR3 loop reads CASSFGQWDTEAFF. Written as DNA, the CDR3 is TGTGCCAGCAGCTTTGGACAGTGGGACACTGAAGCTTTCTTT.

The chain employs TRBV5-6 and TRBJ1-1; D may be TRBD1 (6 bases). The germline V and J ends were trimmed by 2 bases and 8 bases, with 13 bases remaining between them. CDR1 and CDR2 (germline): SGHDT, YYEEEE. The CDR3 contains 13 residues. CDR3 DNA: TGTGCCAGCAGCTTAGTACAGGGTCCAGAAGCTTTCTTT. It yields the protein CASSLVQGPEAFF.

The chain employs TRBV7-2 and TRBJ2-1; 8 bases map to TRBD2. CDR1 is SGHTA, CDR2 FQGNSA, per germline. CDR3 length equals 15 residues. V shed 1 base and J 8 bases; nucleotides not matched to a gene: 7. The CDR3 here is CASSLVRGASYEQFF. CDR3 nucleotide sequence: TGTGCCAGCAGCTTAGTGCGGGGGGCATCTTATGAGCAGTTCTTC. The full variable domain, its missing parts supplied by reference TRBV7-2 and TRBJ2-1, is GAGVSQSPSNKVTEKGKDVELRCDPISGHTALYWYRQSLGQGLEFLIYFQGNSAPDKSGLPSDRFSAERTGGSVSTLTIQRTQQEDSAVYLCASSLVRGASYEQFFGPGTRLTVL.

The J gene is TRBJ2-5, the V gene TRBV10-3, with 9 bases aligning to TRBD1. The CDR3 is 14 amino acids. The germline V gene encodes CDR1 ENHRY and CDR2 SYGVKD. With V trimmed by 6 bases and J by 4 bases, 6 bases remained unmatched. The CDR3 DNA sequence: TGTGCCATCAGCACCGGGACAGGGAGAGAGACCCAGTACTTC. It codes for CAISTGTGRETQYF.

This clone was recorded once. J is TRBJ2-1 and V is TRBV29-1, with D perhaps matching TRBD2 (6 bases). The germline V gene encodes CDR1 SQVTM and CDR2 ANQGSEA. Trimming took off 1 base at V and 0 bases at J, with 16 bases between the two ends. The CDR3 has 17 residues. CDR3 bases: TGCAGCGTTGAAGGATCCCCGGGACTTCGCTCCTACAATGAGCAGTTCTTC. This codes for CSVEGSPGLRSYNEQFF.